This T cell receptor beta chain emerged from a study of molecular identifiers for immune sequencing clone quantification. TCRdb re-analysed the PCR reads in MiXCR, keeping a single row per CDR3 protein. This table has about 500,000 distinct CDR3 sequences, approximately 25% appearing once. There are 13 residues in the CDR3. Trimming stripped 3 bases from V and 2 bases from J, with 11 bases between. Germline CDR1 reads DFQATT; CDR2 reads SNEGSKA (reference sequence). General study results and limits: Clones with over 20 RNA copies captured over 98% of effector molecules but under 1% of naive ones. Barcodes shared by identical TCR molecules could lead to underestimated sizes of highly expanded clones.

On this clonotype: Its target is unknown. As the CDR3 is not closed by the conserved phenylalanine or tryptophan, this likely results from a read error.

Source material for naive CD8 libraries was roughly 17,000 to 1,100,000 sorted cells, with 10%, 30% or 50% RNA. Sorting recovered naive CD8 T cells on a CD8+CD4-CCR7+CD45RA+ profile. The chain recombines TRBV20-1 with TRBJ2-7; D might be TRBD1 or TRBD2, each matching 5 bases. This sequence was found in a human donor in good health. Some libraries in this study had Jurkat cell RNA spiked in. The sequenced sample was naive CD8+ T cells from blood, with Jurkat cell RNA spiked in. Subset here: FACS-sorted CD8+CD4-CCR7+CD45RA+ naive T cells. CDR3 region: CSASGDETYEQYL. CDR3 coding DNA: TGCAGTGCTAGTGGGGACGAGACCTACGAGCAGTACCTC.